One and the same sample provided the 5 T cell receptor beta chains below, sequenced in a study of blood T cells in healthy people across ages. A second PCR of 7 to 11 cycles used a sample-barcoded 5' primer and a J-beta primer mix. Each CDR3 protein gets one entry after TCRdb re-called the 5' RACE reads with MiXCR. The sample lists more than 900,000 distinct CDR3 sequences; approximately 26% were seen once. The same sample was also used in a study of T cells of mothers and their children.

The sample taken for sequencing was blood. Receptor source: a girl aged 2-10 years in good health.

This chain links TRBV4-2 with TRBJ2-5, with D uncertain. Per the germline V gene, CDR1 is LGHNA and CDR2 is YNFKEQ. The V end was cut by 1 base, the J end by 5 bases, with 8 bases between. CDR3 size: 13 residues. The CDR3 reads CASSQVPRETQYF. Written as DNA, the CDR3 is TGTGCCAGCAGCCAAGTGCCGAGGGAGACCCAGTACTTC.

V is TRBV4-2 and J is TRBJ1-1; 7 bases map to TRBD1. This CDR3 has 18 residues. J was trimmed by 7 bases and V by 4 bases; bases with no gene match: 21. Germline CDR1 reads LGHNA; CDR2 reads YNFKEQ. The CDR3 DNA reads TGTGCCAGCAGCCCAGGGACAGTGTCGTTTGAACACTGGTTTGAAGCTTTCTTT. The encoded protein is CASSPGTVSFEHWFEAFF.

The V gene is TRBV2, the J gene TRBJ2-5; D is unresolved. Germline CDR1 SNHLY, CDR2 FYNNEI. With 3 bases removed from V and 7 bases from J, the gap between germline ends came to 9 bases. The CDR3 totals 12 residues. The CDR3 spells CASSEEHGTQYF. The CDR3 DNA follows: TGTGCCAGCAGTGAGGAACATGGGACCCAGTACTTC. The variable domain in full, completed from reference TRBV2 and TRBJ2-5, reads EPEVTQTPSHQVTQMGQEVILRCVPISNHLYFYWYRQILGQKVEFLVSFYNNEISEKSEIFDDQFSVERPDGSNFTLKIRSTKLEDSAMYFCASSEEHGTQYFGPGTRLLVL.

J is TRBJ1-2 and V is TRBV12-3 or TRBV12-4; D may be TRBD1 (5 bases). V shed 7 bases and J shed 2 bases, with 11 bases lying between them. The CDR3 consists of 13 residues. This CDR3 reads CASNMTENYGYTF. The CDR3 nucleotides are TGTGCCAGCAACATGACAGAGAACTATGGCTACACCTTC.

This rearrangement joins TRBV28 to TRBJ2-3; 8 positions agree with TRBD2. The CDR3 contains 17 residues. V shed 4 bases and J 0 bases; nucleotides not matched to a gene: 9. Germline values: CDR1 MDHEN, CDR2 SYDVKM. The CDR3 nucleotides read TGTGCCAGCAGTTCGGCCCTACTAGCGGAAAGCACAGATACGCAGTATTTT. Its protein product is CASSSALLAESTDTQYF. Full variable domain (rest looked up from reference TRBV28 and TRBJ2-3): DVKVTQSSRYLVKRTGEKVFLECVQDMDHENMFWYRQDPGLGLRLIYFSYDVKMKEKGDIPEGYSVSREKKERFSLILESASTNQTSMYLCASSSALLAESTDTQYFGPGTRLTVL.